The table lists the clone carrying this T cell receptor beta chain with a few counts. The repertoire was sequenced with immunoSEQ multiplex PCR; TCRdb's copy has only in-frame clones and lacks some. The sample lists about 200,000 clones; around 82% were seen once. The entry originates in a study of blood T cell repertoires in COVID-19. Overall study context: The analysed material was cDNA or gDNA that came from T cells, B-cell-depleted T cells, or PBMCs.

Per germline, CDR1 DFQATT and CDR2 SNEGSKA (reference sequence). The CDR3 is made up of 10 amino acids. V was pared by 3 bases and J by 7 bases, with 3 bases between. This clonotype was obtained from a woman in her thirties or forties with active or convalescent COVID-19. The chain has TRBV20-1 and TRBJ1-4, with D hard to call. The specimen sequenced was peripheral blood. The CDR3 coding sequence is TGCAGTGCTAGGAGTGAAAAACTGTTTTTT. It specifies CSARSEKLFF.